The 11 T cell receptor beta chains given below trace back to one sample, sequenced in a study of T cell changes during pregnancy in multiple sclerosis. The method was immunoSEQ multiplex PCR; TCRdb's version includes in-frame clones alone and lacks a portion of them. The data contain about 87,000 clones, 80% to 95% of them singletons. The sample here was peripheral blood, taken in the third trimester of pregnancy. These receptors were taken from a female donor in good health, enrolled as a control in a pregnancy study.

This chain joins TRBV6-5 and TRBJ2-3; TRBD1 is a possible D gene (6 bases). Germline assignment: CDR1 MNHEY and CDR2 SVGAGI. This CDR3 comprises 16 residues. V was cut by 1 base and J by 6 bases, with 17 bases left in between. CDR3 DNA: TGTGCCAGCAGTTACTGGGGGCTAAGGGGGATCGATACGCAGTATTTT. Translated: CASSYWGLRGIDTQYF.

The chain combines TRBV7-9 with TRBJ2-7; no clear D gene. Trimming pared 3 bases from V and 3 bases from J, leaving 9 bases between. The CDR3 runs 13 residues. Per the germline V gene, CDR1 is SEHNR and CDR2 is FQNEAQ (reference sequence). CDR3 sequence reads: CASSFLSSYEQYF. The DNA of the CDR3 is TGTGCCAGCAGCTTTTTATCCAGCTACGAGCAGTACTTC.

The CDR3 nucleotides are TGTGCCAGCAGCGCCGCCGTGTGGGGCTGGTACGAGCAGTACTTC. Translating it yields CASSAAVWGWYEQYF. The rearrangement joins TRBV7-2 to TRBJ2-7; D is possibly TRBD1 (5 bases). CDR3 length: 15 residues. The germline CDR1 and CDR2 sequences are SGHTA and FQGNSA. V dropped 5 bases and J dropped 4 bases, with 18 bases sitting between them.

V gene TRBV6-6 combines with J gene TRBJ2-1; a weak D match, TRBD2 (6 bases). The CDR3 is 15 residues long. Germline loops: CDR1 MNHNY, CDR2 SVGAGI (reference sequence). V was cut by 6 bases and J by 6 bases, with 18 bases left in between. Written as DNA, the CDR3 is TGTGCCAGCAGGTCCGGGACTTCCACTCGCAATGAGCAGTTCTTC. Protein sequence: CASRSGTSTRNEQFF.

The rearrangement links TRBV29-1 to TRBJ2-3; TRBD2 might be the D (6 bases). Germline CDR1 reads SQVTM; CDR2 reads ANQGSEA. Trimming removed 4 bases at V and 2 bases at J, with 10 bases between. The CDR3 extends over 13 amino acids. The CDR3 loop is CSVGREITDTQYF. CDR3 bases: TGCAGCGTTGGTCGGGAGATCACAGATACGCAGTATTTT.

The genes are TRBV19 and TRBJ2-7, with D uncertain. This CDR3 has 13 amino acids. Trimming cost V 5 bases and J 0 bases, with 8 bases left between them. Germline values: CDR1 LNHDA, CDR2 SQIVND (reference sequence). CDR3 residues: CASSRRPSYEQYF. CDR3 in DNA: TGTGCCAGTAGTCGCAGGCCCTCCTACGAGCAGTACTTC.

The genes are TRBV7-6 and TRBJ2-1; TRBD2 aligns across 10 bases. The CDR3 is 16 residues long. V lost 1 base to trimming and J lost 8 bases; unmatched junction nucleotides: 8. Germline CDR1 SGHVS, CDR2 FNYEAQ. CDR3 amino acids: CASSLDVSGRGDEQFF. In DNA form, the CDR3 reads TGTGCCAGCAGCTTAGACGTAAGCGGGAGGGGTGATGAGCAGTTCTTC.

The chain couples TRBV19 to TRBJ1-2; D is ambiguous. V was clipped by 5 bases and J by 5 bases, with 18 bases between them. The length of the CDR3 is 15 residues. Germline-derived CDR1 and CDR2 are LNHDA and SQIVND (reference sequence). The CDR3 bases are TGTGCCAGTAGTTACCGTGGCGCAGCGGTTTATGGCTACACCTTC. It encodes CASSYRGAAVYGYTF.

The rearrangement uses TRBV28 and TRBJ2-3; 9 nucleotides agree with TRBD1. Unmatched junction bases numbered 5, after V lost 10 bases and J lost 3 bases. Germline loops: CDR1 MDHEN, CDR2 SYDVKM. The CDR3 covers 13 residues. CDR3 nucleotide sequence: TGTGCCACGGCAGGACAGGGGACAGATACGCAGTATTTT. Its translation: CATAGQGTDTQYF.

This rearrangement joins TRBV2 to TRBJ1-4; D ambiguous. The CDR3 sequence is 14 residues long. Germline V gene lookup returns CDR1 SNHLY and CDR2 FYNNEI. Trimming took off 7 bases at V and 3 bases at J, with 12 bases between the two ends. The CDR3 nucleotides are TGTGCCAGCAAAATCTGGGGAGCTAATGAAAAACTGTTTTTT. Its protein product is CASKIWGANEKLFF.

V usage is TRBV7-2 and J usage is TRBJ2-3, with D perhaps matching TRBD1 (6 bases). Germline CDR1 and CDR2: SGHTA and FQGNSA. The CDR3 totals 13 residues. Trimming took 0 bases from V and 5 from J, leaving 6 bases between them. Here the CDR3 DNA reads TGTGCCAGCAGCTTAGCCAGGGGAGATACGCAGTATTTT. It encodes CASSLARGDTQYF.